Listed here are 27 T cell receptor beta chains from one sample, sequenced in a study of T cells in Graves' hyperthyroidism and ophthalmopathy. Amplified TCR beta CDR3 regions derived from RNA transcripts. TCR CDR3 regions were first amplified by RT-PCR with HTBI primers. TCRdb recomputed calls from the multiplex PCR reads with MiXCR, one row per CDR3 protein. The data contain around 350,000 distinct CDR3 sequences, less than 20% of them singletons. Sequenced input: blood. These receptors were obtained from a woman between 18 and 30 years old with Graves' hyperthyroidism that later progressed to Graves' ophthalmopathy.

Ten or more counts support this clonotype. V and J are TRBV28 and TRBJ2-3; 7 bases map to TRBD2. This CDR3 is 19 amino acids long. Germline V CDR1 and CDR2: MDHEN, SYDVKM. Germline trimming cut 5 bases from V and 2 bases from J; bases unmatched to any gene: 19. CDR3 bases: TGTGCCAGCAGTGGGGACGGACCGGGAGGCGGCTACTCCACAGATACGCAGTATTTT. It yields the protein CASSGDGPGGGYSTDTQYF.

This clonotype was recorded many times. V is TRBV3-1 and J is TRBJ2-1, with 13 nucleotides matching TRBD2. V gave up 7 bases and J gave up 8 bases; unmatched junction bases: 5. Germline loops: CDR1 LGHDT, CDR2 YNNKEL (reference sequence). This CDR3 has 14 residues. The DNA for the CDR3 is TGTGCCAGCAATTCACTAGCGGGAGGGGATGAGCAGTTCTTC. This encodes CASNSLAGGDEQFF.

In this sample, this clonotype turned up many times. The J gene is TRBJ2-7, the V gene TRBV28; 12 bases agree with TRBD1. With 2 bases clipped from V and 4 bases from J, the junction kept 6 bases outside the gene matches. Germline CDR1 MDHEN, CDR2 SYDVKM. This CDR3 region has 16 residues. The CDR3 DNA sequence: TGTGCCAGCAGTTTAAGTTGGGGACAGGGGGCTTACGAGCAGTACTTC. Translated, it gives CASSLSWGQGAYEQYF.

This chain links TRBV5-8 with TRBJ1-2, with D hard to call. In germline, CDR1 is SGHTS, CDR2 YDEGEE. This CDR3 is built from 14 residues. Deletions cut 0 bases from V and 4 bases from J, with 10 bases between. The CDR3 DNA sequence: TGTGCCAGCAGCTTGGCGGGCAGTTGCTATGGCTACACCTTC. Translated: CASSLAGSCYGYTF.

This chain uses TRBV19 with TRBJ2-3; D gene ambiguous. Between the trimmed V and J ends, which lost 4 bases and 4 bases, there was a span of 15 bases. Germline lookup yields CDR1 LNHDA and CDR2 SQIVND (reference sequence). This CDR3 has 15 residues. CDR3 in amino acids: CASSKPSPWADTQYF. The CDR3, as DNA: TGTGCCAGTAGTAAACCTTCTCCGTGGGCAGATACGCAGTATTTT.

This clonotype was found many times. The rearrangement links TRBV20-1 to TRBJ2-1; tentatively, D is TRBD1 or TRBD2 (5 bases each). This CDR3 has 13 amino acids. Germline V CDR1 and CDR2: DFQATT, SNEGSKA (reference sequence). This CDR3 reads CSQSSGPYNEQFF. In nucleotides, the CDR3 is TGCAGCCAATCCTCGGGACCCTACAATGAGCAGTTCTTC.

This clonotype was detected many times. The chain couples TRBV15 to TRBJ2-3, with D hard to call. Per the germline V gene, CDR1 is LNHNV and CDR2 is YYDKDF (reference sequence). This CDR3 has 16 amino acids. V was trimmed by 7 bases and J by 6 bases, leaving 23 bases between them. CDR3 sequence reads: CATTPGQHTNVDTQYF. The DNA for the CDR3 is TGTGCCACCACCCCGGGTCAGCACACCAACGTGGATACGCAGTATTTT.

Ten or more counts support this clonotype. The V gene is TRBV3-1, the J gene TRBJ2-2; the match to TRBD1 covers 7 bases. Per germline, CDR1 LGHDT and CDR2 YNNKEL (reference sequence). The CDR3 length is 16 residues. V lost 4 bases to trimming and J lost 8 bases; unmatched junction nucleotides: 13. This CDR3 reads CASSLSPGTGQGELFF. The CDR3 region has the DNA TGTGCCAGCAGCCTCTCCCCTGGGACGGGACAGGGGGAGCTGTTTTTT.

This clonotype was observed at least ten times. The chain recombines TRBV24-1 with TRBJ2-7, with unresolved D. The CDR3 consists of 17 residues. The germline V and J ends were trimmed by 8 bases and 3 bases, with 25 bases remaining between them. Germline loops: CDR1 KGHDR, CDR2 SFDVKD. The CDR3 nucleotides are TGTGCCACCATAATCTGCCAGCGTCGTACCCTCTTCTACGAGCAGTACTTC. Its translation is CATIICQRRTLFYEQYF.

This clonotype was observed at least ten times. The CDR3 spells CASSYGSETQYF. For the CDR3, the DNA is TGTGCCAGCAGTTACGGTTCAGAGACCCAGTACTTC. The chain has TRBV6-5 and TRBJ2-5; no firm D call. CDR1 is MNHEY and CDR2 is SVGAGI in the germline V gene. The CDR3 sequence is 12 residues long. The germline V and J ends were trimmed by 2 bases and 4 bases, with 5 bases remaining between them.

This clonotype was counted a few times. The chain employs TRBV4-1 and TRBJ1-2; no clear D. Deletions cut 1 base from V and 2 bases from J, with 17 bases between. Germline CDR1 is MGHRA and CDR2 is YSYEKL. The CDR3 has 17 amino acids. The CDR3 DNA reads as TGCGCCAGCAGCCAAGTCCCGCGAGAGGACCTCAACTATGGCTACACCTTC. Amino acids: CASSQVPREDLNYGYTF.

This chain joins TRBV3-2 and TRBJ2-7; the table assigns TRBD1, which was not confirmed against the DNA. TRBV3-2 is a pseudogene locus. The CDR3 extends over 17 amino acids. DNA for the CDR3: TGTGCCAGCAGCCAAGATAGCTCCCGGACAGGGTTCCACGAGCAGTACTTC. Translating it yields CASSQDSSRTGFHEQYF.

The J gene is TRBJ2-1, the V gene TRBV10-1; D may be TRBD1 (6 bases). The CDR3 extends over 13 amino acids. V lost 9 bases and J 8 bases, leaving 17 bases between the germline ends. CDR1 WNHNN and CDR2 SYGVQD come from the germline V gene (reference sequence). This CDR3 is CASPLTGFDEQFF. DNA for the CDR3: TGCGCCAGTCCCCTTACAGGGTTCGATGAGCAGTTCTTC.

This clonotype was counted ten times or more. The chain links TRBV3-1 to TRBJ2-7; 13 positions agree with TRBD2. V shed 1 base, J shed 4 bases, and the junction held 7 bases outside the gene matches. Germline V CDR1 and CDR2: LGHDT, YNNKEL (reference sequence). The CDR3 consists of 17 residues. The DNA of the CDR3 is TGTGCCAGCAGCCAAGCCGGGACTAGCGGGATCGGATACGAGCAGTACTTC. Translation gives CASSQAGTSGIGYEQYF.

V usage is TRBV20-1 and J usage is TRBJ2-7; 9 bases match TRBD1. V lost 3 bases to trimming and J lost 9 bases; unmatched junction nucleotides: 21. CDR1 is DFQATT, CDR2 SNEGSKA, per germline (reference sequence). The length of the CDR3 is 17 residues. The CDR3 sequence: CSARARTGALSPLRQYF. The CDR3 nucleotides are TGCAGTGCTAGGGCCCGGACAGGGGCACTCAGTCCATTAAGGCAGTACTTC.

This clonotype was counted ten times or more. The V and J genes are TRBV27 and TRBJ2-1, with D perhaps TRBD2 (5 bases). The V and J ends lost 5 bases and 10 bases respectively, with 21 bases between them. CDR1 and CDR2 (germline): MNHEY, SMNVEV (reference sequence). The CDR3 has 15 amino acids. CDR3 DNA: TGTGCCAGCAGTCCGACCGTTCATCTAGCTCACGAGCAGTTCTTC. Translating it yields CASSPTVHLAHEQFF.

This clonotype was recorded at least ten times. The rearrangement uses TRBV30 and TRBJ1-1, with 9 bases identical to TRBD1. The germline V gene encodes CDR1 GTSNPN and CDR2 SVGIG (reference sequence). The J segment lost 6 bases and the V segment lost 0 bases, leaving 8 bases of the junction unmatched. The CDR3 runs 15 residues. CDR3 sequence: CAWSVGQGRHSEAFF. The CDR3 DNA sequence: TGTGCCTGGAGTGTAGGACAGGGGCGTCATTCTGAAGCTTTCTTT. Variable domain in full (rest from reference TRBV30 and TRBJ1-1): SQTIHQWPATLVQPVGSPLSLECTVEGTSNPNLYWYRQAAGRGLQLLFYSVGIGQISSEVPQNLSASRPQDRQFILSSKKLLLSDSGFYLCAWSVGQGRHSEAFFGQGTRLTVV.

This clonotype was seen at least ten times. This chain connects TRBV12-3 or TRBV12-4 to TRBJ1-2; D unresolved. The V end lost 5 bases, the J end lost 4 bases, and 20 bases lay between the germline ends. The CDR3 has 16 amino acids. DNA for the CDR3: TGTGCCAGCAGTCGCCCAGGTGGGCAGCTAGCCTATGGCTACACCTTC. It translates to CASSRPGGQLAYGYTF.

This clonotype has a handful of counts. The chain carries TRBV19 and TRBJ2-1; 7 bases are shared with TRBD2. CDR1 is LNHDA, CDR2 SQIVND, per germline (reference sequence). After removal of 2 bases from V and 6 bases from J, the junction contained 10 bases not matched to a gene. This CDR3 contains 16 residues. CDR3 sequence: CASSIRGRDLSNEQFF. In nucleotides, the CDR3 is TGTGCCAGTAGTATACGGGGGAGGGACCTTAGCAATGAGCAGTTCTTC.

DNA of the CDR3: TGTGCCAGCAGTGACAGAGAGCAGTTCTTC. Translated, it gives CASSDREQFF. The chain recombines TRBV25-1 with TRBJ2-1; no reliable D call. Germline CDR1 and CDR2: MGHDK and SYGVNS. The CDR3 has 10 amino acids. V gave up 3 bases and J gave up 10 bases, with 4 bases separating them.

The gene calls are TRBV11-2 and TRBJ1-1; TRBD1 matches 11 bases. V shed 3 bases and J 1 base; nucleotides not matched to a gene: 10. The CDR3 is made up of 18 amino acids. The germline V gene encodes CDR1 SGHAT and CDR2 FQNNGV. The CDR3 here is CASSFIWGTGGPNTEAFF. The CDR3 nucleotides are TGTGCCAGCAGCTTCATCTGGGGGACAGGGGGGCCGAACACTGAAGCTTTCTTT.

This clonotype was observed many times. V and J are TRBV5-8 and TRBJ2-5; tentatively, D is TRBD2 (6 bases). Germline V gene sequence: CDR1 SGHTS, CDR2 YDEGEE. The V end was cut by 4 bases, the J end by 2 bases, with 9 bases between. The CDR3 length is 13 residues. CDR3 DNA sequence: TGTGCCAGCAGCGGCGGGGATCAAGAGACCCAGTACTTC. It is translated as CASSGGDQETQYF. Drawing the rest from reference TRBV5-8 and TRBJ2-5, the complete variable domain is EAGVTQSPTHLIKTRGQQATLRCSPISGHTSVYWYQQALGLGLQFLLWYDEGEERNRGNFPPRFSGRQFPNYSSELNVNALELEDSALYLCASSGGDQETQYFGPGTRLLVL.

The rearrangement uses TRBV5-4 and TRBJ2-5; TRBD2 aligns across 9 bases. The germline gives CDR1 SGHNT, CDR2 YYREEE (reference sequence). CDR3 length equals 14 residues. Trimming took 5 bases from V and 5 from J; bases not matched to a gene: 7. The CDR3 here is CASRAAGGRETQYF. The CDR3 DNA reads TGTGCCAGCAGAGCAGCGGGAGGAAGGGAGACCCAGTACTTC.

This clonotype has ten or more counts. The chain uses TRBV28 and TRBJ1-1; D call uncertain. Deletions cut 7 bases from V and 0 bases from J, with 9 bases between. Germline V gene sequence: CDR1 MDHEN, CDR2 SYDVKM. The CDR3 consists of 13 residues. The CDR3 DNA reads TGTGCCAGCACCCCGGGGTTGAACACTGAAGCTTTCTTT. As protein: CASTPGLNTEAFF.

The chain joins TRBV28 to TRBJ1-1, with 7 bases matching TRBD1. CDR3 size: 14 residues. V gave up 5 bases and J gave up 7 bases; unmatched junction bases: 10. Germline values: CDR1 MDHEN, CDR2 SYDVKM. CDR3 nucleotides: TGTGCCAGCAGTCCCTTGGGGACAGCAATTGAAGCTTTCTTT. Translating gives CASSPLGTAIEAFF.

This clonotype appeared a few times. The chain employs TRBV6-2 or TRBV6-3 and TRBJ2-3, with 11 bases matching TRBD2. Germline V lookup: CDR1 MNHEY, CDR2 SVGEGT. CDR3 length: 16 residues. The trim removed 4 bases at V and 3 bases at J, leaving 6 bases unmatched. The CDR3 region is CASSSLLAGVTDTQYF. DNA of the CDR3: TGTGCCAGCAGTTCTTTACTAGCGGGAGTTACAGATACGCAGTATTTT.

This clonotype showed up many times. This chain joins TRBV20-1 and TRBJ2-7, with D uncertain. The V gene lost 6 bases and the J gene lost 2 bases, with 17 bases spanning the gap. Germline V gene sequence: CDR1 DFQATT, CDR2 SNEGSKA (reference sequence). The CDR3 loop spans 14 amino acids. CDR3 coding DNA: TGCAGTGCCACCCCTAGGGCTTTCGCCTACGAGCAGTACTTC. Protein: CSATPRAFAYEQYF.